This T cell receptor beta chain was identified during a study of blood T cell repertoires in COVID-19. Study-level background: Sites in the United States, Italy and Spain provided acute and convalescent COVID-19 samples. Sample material is recorded as cDNA or gDNA derived from T cells, B-cell-depleted T cells, or PBMCs.

Exposed study participants had met a COVID-19 case within 2 weeks before entry. Authors' analysis steps: Amplification with reference gene primers provided the estimates of nucleated cell counts. Only in-frame clones appear in the TCRdb table, and some are missing; sequencing was by immunoSEQ multiplex PCR. From that table come the V and J calls and clone size; the DNA was used to work out D and trimming. The profile shows around 250,000 clones, around 83% of them singletons. With 5 bases removed from V and 5 bases from J, the gap between germline ends came to 12 bases. Germline V gene sequence: CDR1 SGHTA, CDR2 FQGTGA. This CDR3 is 13 amino acids long. This clone was picked up a small number of times.

The J gene is TRBJ1-1, the V gene TRBV7-3, with D tentatively TRBD1 (5 bases). The sequence was obtained from a woman aged 45-65 years who had been exposed to COVID-19. The material sequenced was PBMCs or T cells enriched from blood (not recorded which). For the CDR3, the DNA is TGTGCCAGCAGCCGCGACTCAGGGACTGAAGCTTTCTTT. Amino acids: CASSRDSGTEAFF.